The rows below give T cell receptor beta chains drawn from one sample of a study of blood T cell repertoires in COVID-19. The method was immunoSEQ multiplex PCR; TCRdb's version includes in-frame clones alone and lacks a portion of them. Among about 490,000 clones, 70% to 90% were seen once, and the ten largest hold approximately 2.9%. The sequenced sample consisted of peripheral blood. The receptors here all came from a human donor in a cohort sampled during active COVID-19. CDR3s include the opening cysteine and the closing phenylalanine or tryptophan. Fields, in order: clone size, J gene, D gene, V gene, CDR3 DNA, CDR3 protein. D genes are given only for firm matches. Not every row has a clone size; where given, it reads once, few, many or a size class.

>NA|TRBJ2-3|NA|TRBV11-1
TGTGCCAGCACCGAATCAGGGATCACCACAGATACGCAGTATTTT
CASTESGITTDTQYF
>NA|TRBJ2-3|NA|TRBV11-1
TGTGCCAGCAGCAGCCGACAGCGGGCTAGCACAGATACGCAGTATTTT
CASSSRQRASTDTQYF
>NA|TRBJ2-1|NA|TRBV4-2
TGTGCCAGCAGCCAAGGTATGCGGGCGGCCTACAATGAGCAGTTCTTC
CASSQGMRAAYNEQFF
>NA|TRBJ2-7|NA|TRBV12-3/TRBV12-4
TGTGCCAGCAGTTTTGGGACACGCTACGAGCAGTACTTC
CASSFGTRYEQYF
>NA|TRBJ2-7|NA|TRBV5-1
TGCGCCAGCAGCTTGGCGGGGAACTACGAGCAGTACTTC
CASSLAGNYEQYF
>NA|TRBJ1-4|NA|TRBV19
TGTGCCAGTAGTATCCAGGCCGCAACTAATGAAAAACTGTTTTTT
CASSIQAATNEKLFF
>NA|TRBJ1-1|TRBD1|TRBV7-9
TGTGCCAGCAGTTCGTTCGGGACAGGGAACACTGAAGCTTTCTTT
CASSSFGTGNTEAFF
>NA|TRBJ2-3|TRBD2|TRBV10-1
TGCGCCAGCAGTGAGGGGGCTAGCGGCTACATAGATACGCAGTATTTT
CASSEGASGYIDTQYF
>NA|TRBJ2-1|NA|TRBV4-2
TGTGCCAGCAGCCGCCCGCGCCGGGATACTTACAATGAGCAGTTCTTC
CASSRPRRDTYNEQFF
>NA|TRBJ2-1|NA|TRBV30
TGTGCCTGGAGTGTCTTAGCAGACTTGGTCTTC
CAWSVLADLVF
>NA|TRBJ2-1|TRBD2|TRBV15
TGTGCCACCAGCGGTCCCCGGGACAGCCTACTAGCGGGAGAGGTAAATGAGCAGTTCTTC
CATSGPRDSLLAGEVNEQFF
>once|TRBJ2-1|TRBD2|TRBV19
TGTGCCAGTAGCGGGACTAGCGGGGAGTACAATGAGCAGTTCTTC
CASSGTSGEYNEQFF
>NA|TRBJ2-1|TRBD2|TRBV9
TGTGCCAGCAGCGTAGCTTCAAGCGGGAGGGCCAGGGAGCAGTTCTTC
CASSVASSGRAREQFF
>NA|TRBJ1-2|NA|TRBV29-1
TGCAGCGTTGGTCGGCCGACGGAGGGGGGCTACACCTTC
CSVGRPTEGGYTF
>NA|TRBJ1-1|TRBD1|TRBV25-1
TGTGCCAGCAGGCTGGGACAGGTGAACACTGAAGCTTTCTTT
CASRLGQVNTEAFF
>NA|TRBJ1-1|NA|TRBV18
TGTGCCAGCTCACCGAACAGGGAATACACTGAAGCTTTCTTT
CASSPNREYTEAFF
>NA|TRBJ2-7|NA|TRBV4-2
TGTGCCAGCTCCGTTGGTACGAGATACGAGCAGTACTTC
CASSVGTRYEQYF
>NA|TRBJ2-1|NA|TRBV6-4
TGTGCCAGCAGTGACTCGGGGCGGACGAACAGGGTTGATGAGCAGTTCTTC
CASSDSGRTNRVDEQFF
>NA|TRBJ2-5|TRBD2|TRBV6-5
TGTGCCAGTGGGCTAGCGGAAGAGACCCAGTACTTC
CASGLAEETQYF
>NA|TRBJ2-3|TRBD2|TRBV27
TGTGCCAGCAGTTTAAAAGGTAGCGGGAGCGCAGATACGCAGTATTTT
CASSLKGSGSADTQYF
>once|TRBJ2-7|TRBD1|TRBV6-5
TGTGCCGCAAGACAGGGGGGGATATCCTACGAGCAGTACTTC
CAARQGGISYEQYF
>NA|TRBJ2-1|TRBD1|TRBV6-2/TRBV6-3
TGTGCCAGCAGTAGGACAGGGGCGCAGTTCTTC
CASSRTGAQFF
>once|TRBJ2-4|TRBD2|TRBV5-4
TGTGCCAGCAGCTCAGCGGGAGCAGCCAAAAACATTCAGTACTTC
CASSSAGAAKNIQYF
>NA|TRBJ2-1|TRBD1|TRBV5-4
TGTGCCAGCAGCCACGACAGGGGCTCCTACAATGAGCAGTTCTTC
CASSHDRGSYNEQFF
>NA|TRBJ2-5|NA|TRBV7-8
TGTGCCAGCAGCTTAACGCCTGAAATCGGGACCCAGTACTTC
CASSLTPEIGTQYF
>NA|TRBJ1-2|TRBD1|TRBV3-1/TRBV3-2
TGTGCCAGCAGGTCACAGGGGTTTAACTATGGCTACACCTTC
CASRSQGFNYGYTF
>NA|TRBJ2-5|TRBD1|TRBV25-1
TGTGCCAGCAGTGAGTTTGGGGGACAGGGAGGTCGAGAGACCCAGTACTTC
CASSEFGGQGGRETQYF
>NA|TRBJ2-7|NA|TRBV6-5
TGTGCCAGCATGAAACTGGGCCGCGAGCAGTACTTC
CASMKLGREQYF
>NA|TRBJ2-7|TRBD1|TRBV7-2
TGTGCCAGCAGCTTAGGAAGCCGTTTCGCCAGGGGGCGTGGAAACGAGCAGTACTTC
CASSLGSRFARGRGNEQYF
>NA|TRBJ2-3|TRBD2|TRBV11-2
TGTGCCAGCAGCTCCCAGACTAGCGGAACCTCTAGCACAGATACGCAGTATTTT
CASSSQTSGTSSTDTQYF
>NA|TRBJ1-5|TRBD1|TRBV6-2/TRBV6-3
TGTGCCAGCAGTTACTCACGACAGGGGCATCAGCCCCAGCATTTT
CASSYSRQGHQPQHF
>once|TRBJ1-3|NA|TRBV4-3
TGCGCCAGCAGCCAAGGGACACCCGGAAACACCATATATTTT
CASSQGTPGNTIYF
>NA|TRBJ1-1|NA|TRBV30
TGTGCCTTCACGGTGGGGGGTAACACTGAAGCTTTCTTT
CAFTVGGNTEAFF
>once|TRBJ2-7|TRBD1|TRBV7-8
TGTGCCAGCAGCTTAGAGCGCGACAGGGGGCGGCACGAGCAGTACTTC
CASSLERDRGRHEQYF
>NA|TRBJ2-3|NA|TRBV25-1
TGTGCCAGCAGTGAAAGCGGCACAGATACGCAGTATTTT
CASSESGTDTQYF
>once|TRBJ1-2|NA|TRBV30
TGTGCCTGGAGGGAACAGGGTTTATATGGCTACACCTTC
CAWREQGLYGYTF
>NA|TRBJ2-1|NA|TRBV7-3
TGTGCCAGCAGCTTAACTAGGCAGGGGCGTAACAATGAGCAGTTCTTC
CASSLTRQGRNNEQFF
>NA|TRBJ1-2|TRBD1|TRBV9
TGTGCCAGCAGCGGTCCGGGACAGATTGGCTACACCTTC
CASSGPGQIGYTF
>NA|TRBJ2-3|NA|TRBV15
TGTGCCACCAGCAGTCGTCGCGGGCCGGGGGATACGCAGTATTTT
CATSSRRGPGDTQYF
>NA|TRBJ2-1|NA|TRBV11-3
TGTGCCAGCAGCTTAGAGGGGGCAGGAGTTGAGCAGTTCTTC
CASSLEGAGVEQFF
>NA|TRBJ2-1|TRBD2|TRBV6-2/TRBV6-3
TGTGCCAGCAGTTACTCCCGGACTAGCGGGGTTCACAATGAGCAGTTCTTC
CASSYSRTSGVHNEQFF
>NA|TRBJ2-7|NA|TRBV18
TGTGCCAGCTCACCAATAACAGGTGGGAACGAGCAGTACTTC
CASSPITGGNEQYF
>NA|TRBJ2-7|NA|TRBV27
TGTGCCAGCAGTTTCTTGAGCTCCTACGAGCAGTACTTC
CASSFLSSYEQYF
>NA|TRBJ2-3|TRBD2|TRBV10-1
TGCGCCAGCAGTTCTATAGCGGGAGGGCCAACAGATACGCAGTATTTT
CASSSIAGGPTDTQYF
>NA|TRBJ1-1|NA|TRBV5-1
TGCGCCAGCAGCCCCGACAGTTTGAACACTGAAGCTTTCTTT
CASSPDSLNTEAFF
>NA|TRBJ2-1|NA|TRBV6-2/TRBV6-3
TGTGCCAGCAGTAATAGCGCCAATGAGCAGTTCTTC
CASSNSANEQFF
>NA|TRBJ2-7|NA|TRBV5-6
TGTGCCAGCAGCTTGGAAGTGAAGAGCTACGAGCAGTACTTC
CASSLEVKSYEQYF
>NA|TRBJ2-3|TRBD2|TRBV5-1
TGCGCCAGCAGCCGACTAGCGGGAGAGACAGATACGCAGTATTTT
CASSRLAGETDTQYF
>NA|TRBJ2-7|NA|TRBV21-1
TGTGCCAGCAGCACCTACAGGGGTGAGCGGGAGAGTAAAAGCGGCGAGCAGTACTTC
CASSTYRGERESKSGEQYF